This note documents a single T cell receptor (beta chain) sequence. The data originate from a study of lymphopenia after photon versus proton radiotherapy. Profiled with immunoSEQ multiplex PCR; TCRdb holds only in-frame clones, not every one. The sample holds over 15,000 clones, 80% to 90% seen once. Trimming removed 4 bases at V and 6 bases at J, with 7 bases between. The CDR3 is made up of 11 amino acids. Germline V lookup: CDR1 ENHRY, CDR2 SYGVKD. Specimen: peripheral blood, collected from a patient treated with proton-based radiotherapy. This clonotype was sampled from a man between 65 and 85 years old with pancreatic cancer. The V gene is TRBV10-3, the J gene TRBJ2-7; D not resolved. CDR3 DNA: TGTGCCATCAGTGCTGCGGTCGAGCAGTACTTC. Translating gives CAISAAVEQYF.